This T cell receptor (beta chain) was retrieved from a study of CD8 T cells in Susac syndrome (dated by TCRdb to between 2018 and 2021). For context, the study as a whole: Repertoire sequencing was used to test whether CD8+ T cell activation and differentiation in Susac syndrome was antigen driven. The paper as a whole reports these results and caveats: The study acknowledged that relatively few individuals were included in the TCR sequencing and HLA analysis.

High-throughput TCR beta sequencing profiled peripheral blood CD8+ and CD4+ T cells from healthy donors, Susac syndrome patients and multiple sclerosis patients. Healthy donors were included as age- and sex-matched controls. CD8+ TEMRA cells were enriched by FACS, while bulk CD8+ and CD4+ T cells were purified by magnetic negative isolation. Blood was drawn into EDTA tubes, processed within 24 hours, and PBMCs were isolated by density gradient centrifugation. PBMCs destined for TCR sequencing were cryopreserved in liquid nitrogen and later thawed in a 37 °C water bath. The sorted or isolated CD4+, CD8+ and CD8+ TEMRA cells had a purity of 90% or higher. Reading from cysteine to phenylalanine, the CDR3 counts 12 amino acids. Only the CDR3 DNA is retained, 36 bases long and in frame from the first base. As encoded in the germline V gene (reference sequence), CDR1 is DFQATT while CDR2 is SNEGSKA. For this chain, trimming is 4 bases at the V end and 5 bases at the J end, and the number of junction bases without a gene match is 5.

About this clonotype itself: Its antigen is currently not known. Within one base of it there is no much larger clone, and no base qualities were kept.

RNA was extracted with the RNeasy kit and roughly 0.45 to 1 ug was reverse transcribed using random hexamers. TCR beta CDR3 regions were amplified with the immunoSEQ multiplex PCR assay covering 54 Vbeta and 13 Jbeta segments. PCR amplification bias was corrected by using a synthetic template baseline for primer optimization and computational correction. The source study handled its data this way. Reads were annotated to V, D and J genes according to IMGT and were analyzed with immunoSEQ Analyzer, with only productive sequences retained. Clonality was calculated as one minus the Shannon entropy normalized by log2 of the number of productive unique sequences. For each patient and control, public and private clones were evaluated among the 100 most prevalent clones. Susac-specific clones were defined as absent from healthy and MS cohorts, some 1,000 published viral clones and other ImmuneACCESS disease sequences. TCRdb reran the public reads through fastp at Q25 and MiXCR, keeping productive beta chains. CDR3 protein sequences are deduplicated, and each keeps its most common genes and DNA. The V and J calls shown here were made by TCRdb, not taken from the authors' results. The sample table records under 200,000 distinct CDR3 sequences; around 94% of these occur just once. Roughly 0.15% of the sample comes from the top ten.

Sample: CD4+ T cells from PBMCs. This clonotype was sampled from a human donor in good health. The chain couples TRBV20-1 to TRBJ2-7, and 7 bases in between align with TRBD1. The CDR3 reads CSATLTGNEQYF. The DNA reads as follows: TGCAGTGCTACCCTGACAGGGAACGAGCAGTACTTC.